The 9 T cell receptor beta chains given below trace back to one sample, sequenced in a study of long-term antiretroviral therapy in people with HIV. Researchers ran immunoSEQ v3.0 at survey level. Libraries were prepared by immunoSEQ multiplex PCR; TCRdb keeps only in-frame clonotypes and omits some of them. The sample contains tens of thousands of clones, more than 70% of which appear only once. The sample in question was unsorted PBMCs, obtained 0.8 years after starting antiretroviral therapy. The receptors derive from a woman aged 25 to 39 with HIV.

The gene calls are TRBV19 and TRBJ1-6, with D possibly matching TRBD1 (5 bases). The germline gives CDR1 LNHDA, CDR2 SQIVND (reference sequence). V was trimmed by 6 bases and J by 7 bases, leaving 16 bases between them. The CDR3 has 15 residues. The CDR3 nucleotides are TGTGCCAGTAGGGAGGGACCGGGTTCAAATTCACCCCTCCACTTT. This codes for CASREGPGSNSPLHF.

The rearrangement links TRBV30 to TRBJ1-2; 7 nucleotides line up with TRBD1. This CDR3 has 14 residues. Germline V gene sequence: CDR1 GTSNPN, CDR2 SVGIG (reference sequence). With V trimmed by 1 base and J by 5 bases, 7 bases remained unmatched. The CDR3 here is CAWSDSGQRYGYTF. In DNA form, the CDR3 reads TGTGCCTGGAGTGACTCGGGACAGAGATATGGCTACACCTTC.

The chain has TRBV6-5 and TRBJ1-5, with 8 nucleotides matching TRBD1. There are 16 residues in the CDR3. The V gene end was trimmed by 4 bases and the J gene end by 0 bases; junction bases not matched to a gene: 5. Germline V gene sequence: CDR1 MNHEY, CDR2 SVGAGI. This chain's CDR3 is CASSSATGVSNQPQHF. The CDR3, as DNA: TGTGCCAGCAGTTCTGCGACAGGGGTTAGCAATCAGCCCCAGCATTTT.

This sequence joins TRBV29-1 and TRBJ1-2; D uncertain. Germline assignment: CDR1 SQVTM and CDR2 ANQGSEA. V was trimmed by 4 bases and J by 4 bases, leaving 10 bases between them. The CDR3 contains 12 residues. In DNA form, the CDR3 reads TGCAGCGTTGGTGAGGAGCTCTATGGCTACACCTTC. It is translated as CSVGEELYGYTF.

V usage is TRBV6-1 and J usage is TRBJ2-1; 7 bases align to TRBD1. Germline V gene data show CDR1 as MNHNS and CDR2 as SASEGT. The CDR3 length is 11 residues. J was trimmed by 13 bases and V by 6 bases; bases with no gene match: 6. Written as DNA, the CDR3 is TGTGCCAGCAGCTGGGGGACAGTACAGTTCTTC. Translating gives CASSWGTVQFF.

CDR3 sequence: CASSLATSSGGRNEQFF. In DNA, the CDR3 is TGTGCCAGCAGCTTAGCTACTTCTAGCGGGGGTCGCAATGAGCAGTTCTTC. This chain connects TRBV11-1 to TRBJ2-1; 10 bases are a match to TRBD2. From germline, CDR1 is SGHAT and CDR2 FQDESV (reference sequence). The V and J ends lost 0 bases and 6 bases, in that order; junction bases with no gene match: 8. This CDR3 comprises 17 residues.

CDR3 DNA: TGCGCCAGCAGGTCGAACAATGAGCAGTTCTTC. This gives the protein CASRSNNEQFF. The chain links TRBV5-1 to TRBJ2-1, with D unresolved. Germline V gene data show CDR1 as SGHRS and CDR2 as YFSETQ. Trimming removed 5 bases at V and 5 bases at J, with 5 bases between. The CDR3 spans 11 residues.

The CDR3 sequence: CASSVSGSYNSPLHF. The CDR3 DNA reads TGTGCCAGCAGTGTGTCCGGCTCCTATAATTCACCCCTCCACTTT. This chain links TRBV6-1 with TRBJ1-6; D not certain. V shed 4 bases and J shed 0 bases, with 7 bases lying between them. This CDR3 spans 15 amino acids. Germline V gene lookup returns CDR1 MNHNS and CDR2 SASEGT.

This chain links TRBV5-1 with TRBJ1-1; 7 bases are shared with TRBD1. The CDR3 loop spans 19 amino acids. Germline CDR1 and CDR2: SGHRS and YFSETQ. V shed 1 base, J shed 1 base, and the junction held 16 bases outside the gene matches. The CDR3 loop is CASSLQSGSAGGGNTEAFF. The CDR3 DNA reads TGCGCCAGCAGCTTGCAATCGGGTTCGGCAGGGGGAGGGAACACTGAAGCTTTCTTT.